This T cell receptor (beta chain) derives from a study of Tregs in tolerant kidney transplant recipients. Study as a whole: Sorting of CD4+CD25+CD127- cells followed approximately 3-day belatacept mixed lymphocyte reactions, sometimes with roughly five-day graft donor restimulation. Recipient cells were told from donor cells by antibody staining.

Broader study findings: Validation in larger populations is needed because few patients were studied. Expanding Tregs on activated donor B cells appeared to best identify donor-specific TCRbeta clones.

With regard to this clone: Its specificity is unknown.

Trimming took 1 base from V and 2 from J, leaving 22 bases between them. Germline V gene data show CDR1 as SEHNR and CDR2 as FQNEAQ (reference sequence). This CDR3 spans 19 amino acids. TCRdb's table, derived via immunoSEQ multiplex PCR, lists solely in-frame clones and lacks some. The sample comprises just under 45,000 clones, about 95% of which are singletons, and approximately 0.39% rests with the top ten. The material sequenced was Tregs from blood cultured with allogeneic cells. The gene calls are TRBV7-9 and TRBJ2-3; D is possibly TRBD1 (5 bases). The receptor's source is a human donor in good health. DNA for the CDR3: TGTGCCAGCAGCTTAGGGACCCGAGGACACCCGAGTGACACAGATACGCAGTATTTT. Its translation: CASSLGTRGHPSDTDTQYF.